This T cell receptor beta chain is from a study of human T cells and chemical hapten exposure. TCRdb independently ran MiXCR on the RACE reads; one entry per CDR3 protein. The repertoire holds roughly 200,000 distinct CDR3 sequences, with around 20% as singletons. Time point indicated: patch test 1, 2 weeks after DPC sensitization. Specified treatment: therapeutic diphenylcyclopropenone sensitization with weekly scalp DPC. This CDR3 has 13 amino acids. V was shortened by 5 bases and J by 7 bases, with 14 bases between the two germline ends. Per the germline V gene, CDR1 is DFQATT and CDR2 is SNEGSKA (reference sequence).

Sequencing used whole blood, obtained in connection with sensitization to the hapten diphenylcyclopropenone (DPC). The receptor's source is a woman aged 50 to 60 with alopecia areata. Some clones in this sample may be carry-over from other donors' samples. The chain couples TRBV20-1 to TRBJ2-2, with D possibly being TRBD2 (5 bases). The CDR3 spells CSAEPLVRGELFF. CDR3 DNA: TGCAGTGCTGAACCACTAGTACGCGGGGAGCTGTTTTTT.